One and the same sample provided the 3 T cell receptor beta chains below, sequenced in a study of blood T cell repertoires in COVID-19. The method was immunoSEQ multiplex PCR; TCRdb's version includes in-frame clones alone and lacks a portion of them. The sample includes about 350,000 clones, approximately 84% of them seen just once. The source material was PBMCs or T cells enriched from blood (not recorded which). These TCRs come from a woman aged 25-40 years who had recovered from COVID-19.

The chain couples TRBV6-4 to TRBJ2-1; D is unclear. Germline CDR1 MRHNA, CDR2 SNTAGT. Trimming removed 10 bases from V and 7 bases from J, with 20 bases in between. CDR3 length equals 14 residues. CDR3 protein: CATSKLPRSNEQFF. The CDR3 nucleotides are TGTGCCACCTCGAAACTCCCCCGGTCGAATGAGCAGTTCTTC.

The V and J genes are TRBV3-1 (or the pseudogene TRBV3-2) and TRBJ1-2, with TRBD1 matching over 7 bases. Germline V gene sequence: CDR1 LGHDT, CDR2 YNNKEL (reference sequence). Unmatched junction bases numbered 6, after V lost 1 base and J lost 4 bases. This CDR3 has 15 residues. CDR3 sequence: CASSQGDRDPYGYTF. CDR3 coding DNA: TGTGCCAGCAGCCAAGGCGACAGGGACCCCTATGGCTACACCTTC.

This sequence joins TRBV18 and TRBJ1-1; 8 positions match TRBD1. Germline CDR1 KGHSH, CDR2 LQKENI. The CDR3 sequence is 16 residues long. The ends lost 3 bases at V and 3 bases at J; junction bases unmatched: 9. For the CDR3, the DNA is TGTGCCAGCTCACCCATAGACAGGGGAGGGGACACTGAAGCTTTCTTT. This gives the protein CASSPIDRGGDTEAFF.